This entry is about one T cell receptor (beta chain). The target of this receptor is not known. One base away there is no much larger clone; base qualities are not given. The library came from the immunoSEQ multiplex PCR assay. For the multiplex PCR, a mixture combining 60 forward primers for TCR Vbeta segments and 13 reverse primers for TCR Jbeta segments was used. The CDR3 region of rearranged TCR beta genes was amplified from genomic DNA by a multiplex PCR assay. On the Illumina HiSeq System, the amplified TCR beta libraries were sequenced as 87-base-pair reads. In the authors' own workflow: Across the 670 or so repertoires, a later analysis counted approximately 75 million unique TCR beta chains, around 11 million of which were shared by at least two donors. Raw reads were error-corrected and collapsed into unique sequences by a nearest-neighbor algorithm in which closely related sequences were merged to remove PCR and sequencing errors. Alignment of CDR3 sequences to IMGT reference sequences was used to assign V, D and J gene segments. For a sequence to be retained, a match of at least six nucleotides was required to both a V gene segment and a J gene segment. Rearrangements were called productive when the CDR3 lacked stop codons and stayed in frame with V and J; all others were non-productive. CDR3 was defined by IMGT convention, running from the second conserved V-encoded cysteine to the conserved J-encoded phenylalanine. Sequences without an unambiguous match to a single V gene segment were excluded from the earlier analysis of approximately 600 of the donors. An earlier analysis of 550 to 650 of the donors classified V segments as functional when productive rearrangements were above 56.7% and as segregating when the standard deviation between donors was above 5%. A statistical classification framework was developed to diagnose cytomegalovirus status using the catalog of TCR beta chain sequences. In a later analysis, TCR nucleotide sequences were compared against IMGT/GENE-DB human TR gene sequences so that V and J genes could be assigned. The TCRdist pipeline was used in a later analysis to assign CDR3 sequences and most-parsimonious VDJ recombination scenarios. In a later analysis, each TCR beta chain was defined by its CDR3 amino acid sequence together with its V-gene family, and reads lacking a unique V-gene family were excluded. To address suspected cross-contamination and a sequencing artifact, a later analysis removed 592 highly shared, low-generation-probability nucleotide sequences. For each public chain, a later analysis derived a clonal expansion index from normalized ranks of inferred template counts within each repertoire. Generation probabilities in a later analysis came from a VDJ recombination model fitted to out-of-frame rearrangements, and those results were checked against IGoR. In a later analysis, TCR-TCR, TCR-HLA and TCR-CMV co-occurrence was scored with hypergeometric tests, and a repertoire-size bias correction was applied to TCR pairs. False discovery rates were estimated in a later analysis by permuting HLA or CMV assignments 20 times. A later analysis grouped co-occurring TCRs with DBSCAN, adding TCRdist sequence similarity when clustering within HLA-allele-positive subsets. Repertoires with fewer than 30,000 or more than 120,000 public chains, plus five repertoires with anomalous nucleotide sharing, were excluded from co-occurrence clustering. In its TCRdb copy, this immuneACCESS table keeps in-frame sequences only and misses some clones. Where compared with another copy, unresolved V genes explain less than half of these, and the others have no known cause. For V, J and clone size, that table is used; D and trimming come from the DNA. In all, the sample holds about 94,000 clones, and about 68% of those were seen once. Together, the top ten hold 20% to 25% of the sample.

The cohort consisted of approximately 670 healthy bone marrow donors. At the time of sampling, all cohort members were nominally healthy, though unrecorded immune exposures were likely present. The donor tested CMV seropositive, placing the donor among the 250 to 350 seropositive members of the cohort. Every donor gave a peripheral blood sample, and the peripheral blood mononuclear cells from that sample were used for TCR beta sequencing. Genomic DNA extraction from the blood cell samples was performed with the Qiagen DNeasy Blood Extraction Kit. Based on the germline V gene (reference sequence), the CDR1 and CDR2 sequences are SGHNT and YYREEE. The CDR3, from cysteine to phenylalanine, totals 13 residues. The kept DNA is CDR3 alone, 39 bases in frame from the first base. V and J are trimmed by 4 bases and 6 bases, and the gene matches miss 4 bases of the junction. These data originate in a study of cytomegalovirus exposure and HLA in healthy donors (TCRdb year 2017). Looking at the study overall: According to an earlier analysis of 587 of the donors, about 179 million T cells yielded some 110 million unique TCR beta sequences and around 300 Gb of sequence data. Approximately 300 gigabases of sequencing data and approximately 93 million unique TCR sequences were included in an early release covering about 600 HLA-typed donors. The genetic ancestry cluster associated with self-reported Caucasian donors included 81% of the 398 genotyped donors. The study aimed to test whether cataloging public T cell receptors could reveal signatures of past pathogen exposure. The T cell repertoires of 550 to 850 subjects were profiled by immunosequencing and related to cytomegalovirus serostatus. A separate validation cohort of 90 to 150 different subjects was used in addition to the approximately 640-subject first cohort. The study combined high-throughput TCR immunosequencing, statistical association of individual TCRs with disease status, and machine learning to predict cytomegalovirus infection status. To study patterns of TCR occurrence, a later analysis re-analyzed previously published TCR beta repertoires from around 670 donors and added high-resolution HLA genotyping. Rather than drawing on any new phenotypic data, the later analysis identified candidate immune exposures from TCR beta sequences and the way those sequences occurred across donors. An earlier analysis of several hundred of the donors applied high-throughput TCR beta sequencing to assess whether each TCR beta V gene segment acted as functional or pseudogenic. Donor age, sex, ethnicity and CMV serostatus were compiled together with the repertoire data. A later genetic analysis took genome-wide SNP genotypes for about 65% of the 666 donors and used that subset as a discovery cohort. All discovery cohort repertoires had been generated using a single sequencing platform. Both class I and class II loci were covered by HLA typing, at four-digit resolution. Typing coverage varied by locus: about 629-640 donors for A, B, C, DRB1 and DQB1; 500 to 550 for DQA1; approximately 610 for DPA1; 400 to 480 for DPB1. A handful of DR-DQ haplotypes were treated as single units for association and clustering because of strong linkage in the cohort. Among over 350 genotyped donors of the cohort, an average of around 240,000 unique TCR beta nucleotide sequences were sequenced per donor, roughly a sixth of them non-productive. Results the study describes overall, beyond this receptor: In this cohort, only TCR beta chains were sequenced, and detectable features were limited by the absence of alpha or paired-chain data. Immune exposure information for the cohort was limited to CMV serostatus. The authors suggested that the approach could potentially be generalized to other disease states and immunological phenotypes. Sequencing depth was assumed to be roughly uniform across donors in the presence/absence analyses, though that assumption may not hold. In vitro tests confirmed that a few of the cytomegalovirus-associated TCR beta chains recognize cytomegalovirus antigens. In the study, around 150 TCR beta chains were listed as associated with cytomegalovirus. Linkage disequilibrium might explain the correlated functional status among segregating V segments, but an unknown experimental factor could not be ruled out. In a later analysis, some 17,000 TCR beta sequences were associated with specific HLA alleles at a false discovery rate of 0.05. V-gene and J-gene trimming of TCR beta chains was associated with a missense DCLRE1C variant in a later genetic analysis, and the association was replicated in an independent cohort. According to a later analysis, parvovirus B19, influenza, CMV and Epstein-Barr virus appeared linked to several top co-occurrence clusters. In an earlier analysis of 587 of the donors, most TCR beta V segments appeared in productive rearrangements about 90% or about 30% of the time, broadly matching IMGT annotations. Most CMV-associated TCR beta chains appeared to be HLA-restricted in a later analysis, and the HLA associations seemed to be driven largely by CMV exposure. Compared with the approximately 600-donor mean, donors in an Asian-associated ancestry cluster had fewer N-insertions in productive TCRs, according to a later genetic analysis. In a later analysis, HLA-associated TCR beta chains showed more clonal expansion and lower generation probabilities than non-associated chains that were equally common. Cytomegalovirus status was reported to be diagnosed by the classifier with high specificity and sensitivity in both the original and validation cohorts. While some public TCRs were present in many individuals, most TCR sequences turned up only very rarely across donors. Because some donors lacked HLA typing at each locus, the association tests relied only on the typed subset. The earlier analysis of some 540 of the donors excluded roughly 17 rarely observed V segments, including chromosome 9 orphons, because counts were too low. Some IMGT-functional V segments, including TRBV6-2 and TRBV6-3, could not be distinguished by the 87-base-pair reads and were therefore excluded. A further reported finding was that TCR beta sequences accurately predicted the HLA-A and HLA-B alleles for most subjects in the first cohort. Strong co-occurrence of HLA alleles, especially DR and DQ, made assigning TCR associations to individual alleles difficult. A cluster of highly shared sequence variants was judged likely to be a technical artifact of the sequencing pipeline. A later analysis found that TCR association rates varied across HLA loci, with DRB1 alleles showing the most associated TCRs and HLA-C alleles the fewest.

The material sequenced was PBMCs. The chain was built from TRBV5-4 and TRBJ1-1; 9 bases in the middle match TRBD1. The sequence derives from a man aged 30 to 45 in good health and CMV-seropositive. At the DNA level, the sequence is TGTGCCAGCAGCCGGACAGGGGAAGCTGAAGCTTTCTTT. Translated, this is CASSRTGEAEAFF.